What follows are 27 T cell receptor beta chains derived from one specimen sequenced in a study of cytomegalovirus exposure and HLA in healthy donors. PCR involved 60 Vbeta and 13 Jbeta primers. TCRdb's copy holds only in-frame clones and misses some; the assay was immunoSEQ multiplex PCR. Here the sample spans 140,000 to 150,000 clones, 78% being singletons. Specimen: PBMCs. These receptors were obtained from a young woman in good health and CMV-seropositive.

This chain connects TRBV11-3 to TRBJ2-7; tentative D call: TRBD2 (7 bases). From germline, CDR1 is SGHNT and CDR2 YENEEA. Between the trimmed V and J ends, which lost 0 bases and 0 bases, there was a span of 18 bases. The CDR3 is made up of 18 amino acids. The CDR3 sequence: CASSLDRWGGVSSYEQYF. The CDR3, as DNA: TGTGCCAGCAGCTTAGATCGGTGGGGGGGCGTTTCCTCCTACGAGCAGTACTTC.

The gene calls are TRBV5-5 and TRBJ1-1; D may be TRBD1 (6 bases). Germline values: CDR1 SGHKS, CDR2 YYEKEE (reference sequence). The CDR3 loop spans 16 amino acids. The V end lost 4 bases, the J end lost 0 bases, and 16 bases lay between the germline ends. CDR3 DNA: TGTGCCAGCAGCCCGGACAGAGCCCGTATGAACACTGAAGCTTTCTTT. Translated: CASSPDRARMNTEAFF. The complete variable domain, with remaining parts taken from reference TRBV5-5 and TRBJ1-1, reads DAGVTQSPTHLIKTRGQQVTLRCSPISGHKSVSWYQQVLGQGPQFIFQYYEKEERGRGNFPDRFSARQFPNYSSELNVNALLLGDSALYLCASSPDRARMNTEAFFGQGTRLTVV.

This sequence joins TRBV5-1 and TRBJ2-1; TRBD2 might be the D (6 bases). The CDR3 loop spans 11 amino acids. CDR1 and CDR2 (germline): SGHRS, YFSETQ. V lost 2 bases, J lost 10 bases, and 7 bases lay in between. CDR3 coding DNA: TGCGCCAGCAGCTTTGGGGGGGAGCAGTTCTTC. Translation: CASSFGGEQFF. Full variable domain (missing parts from reference TRBV5-1 and TRBJ2-1): KAGVTQTPRYLIKTRGQQVTLSCSPISGHRSVSWYQQTPGQGLQFLFEYFSETQRNKGNFPGRFSGRQFSNSRSEMNVSTLELGDSALYLCASSFGGEQFFGPGTRLTVL.

The chain uses TRBV9 and TRBJ2-5, with D possibly matching TRBD2 (6 bases). Trimming shortened V by 5 bases and J by 2 bases, and 13 bases separated the two germline ends. Germline CDR1 SGDLS, CDR2 YYNGEE. The CDR3 extends over 14 amino acids. CDR3 loop: CASSSGTSQETQYF. The CDR3 nucleotides are TGTGCCAGCAGTTCCGGGACTTCTCAAGAGACCCAGTACTTC.

J is TRBJ1-3 and V is TRBV30; no reliable D call. This CDR3 is 14 amino acids long. CDR1 GTSNPN and CDR2 SVGIG come from the germline V gene (reference sequence). Trimming pared 1 base from V and 3 bases from J, leaving 10 bases between. Here the CDR3 reads CAWSGTAGGNTIYF. In nucleotides, the CDR3 is TGTGCCTGGAGTGGCACAGCAGGTGGAAACACCATATATTTT. The whole variable domain, filled in from reference TRBV30 and TRBJ1-3, reads SQTIHQWPATLVQPVGSPLSLECTVEGTSNPNLYWYRQAAGRGLQLLFYSVGIGQISSEVPQNLSASRPQDRQFILSSKKLLLSDSGFYLCAWSGTAGGNTIYFGEGSWLTVV.

The table lists this clone with a few counts. The V gene is TRBV11-2, the J gene TRBJ2-5; 8 nucleotides match TRBD1. V gave up 5 bases and J gave up 4 bases; unmatched junction bases: 3. CDR1 and CDR2 from the germline V gene are SGHAT and FQNNGV. The CDR3 totals 13 residues. CDR3 DNA sequence: TGTGCCAGCAGCACCGGACAGGGAGAGACCCAGTACTTC. It codes for CASSTGQGETQYF. Supplemented by reference TRBV11-2 and TRBJ2-5, the full variable domain reads EAGVAQSPRYKIIEKRQSVAFWCNPISGHATLYWYQQILGQGPKLLIQFQNNGVVDDSQLPKDRFSAERLKGVDSTLKIQPAKLEDSAVYLCASSTGQGETQYFGPGTRLLVL.

This clone was recorded a few times. V and J are TRBV2 and TRBJ2-2, with 8 bases matching TRBD1. Trimming at V came to 6 bases and at J to 1 base, leaving 1 base not matched to a gene. Germline CDR1 reads SNHLY; CDR2 reads FYNNEI. The CDR3 totals 14 residues. The CDR3 protein is CASRQGENTGELFF. The CDR3 DNA reads as TGTGCCAGCAGACAGGGGGAGAACACCGGGGAGCTGTTTTTT.

V usage is TRBV5-6 and J usage is TRBJ1-1, with 7 bases identical to TRBD1. The V gene end was trimmed by 1 base and the J gene end by 3 bases; junction bases not matched to a gene: 3. Germline V lookup: CDR1 SGHDT, CDR2 YYEEEE. This CDR3 comprises 14 residues. In DNA, the CDR3 is TGTGCCAGCAGCTTGCCGACAGGGCACACTGAAGCTTTCTTT. Encoded protein: CASSLPTGHTEAFF.

This rearrangement joins TRBV5-1 to TRBJ2-7; unclear D gene. V lost 2 bases to trimming and J lost 0 bases, with 12 bases between them. There are 15 residues in the CDR3. In germline, CDR1 is SGHRS, CDR2 YFSETQ. The DNA for the CDR3 is TGCGCCAGCAGCTTCGAACATCCGATCTCCTACGAGCAGTACTTC. Protein product: CASSFEHPISYEQYF.

The sample holds a few counts of this clone. The V gene is TRBV30, the J gene TRBJ1-1, with 7 bases lining up with TRBD1. J was trimmed by 5 bases and V by 2 bases; bases with no gene match: 8. The germline V gene encodes CDR1 GTSNPN and CDR2 SVGIG (reference sequence). This CDR3 is built from 14 residues. CDR3 amino acids: CAWSWGSGGTEAFF. CDR3 DNA sequence: TGTGCCTGGAGTTGGGGATCAGGGGGGACTGAAGCTTTCTTT.

The chain joins TRBV5-6 to TRBJ1-1; 7 positions agree with TRBD1. The V segment lost 4 bases and the J segment 0 bases; nucleotides outside the gene matches: 3. This CDR3 has 14 amino acids. Germline V lookup: CDR1 SGHDT, CDR2 YYEEEE. The DNA of the CDR3 is TGTGCCAGCAGCAACACAGGGGTGAACACTGAAGCTTTCTTT. It encodes CASSNTGVNTEAFF.

The chain is built from TRBV29-1 and TRBJ1-1; D is ambiguous. V dropped 6 bases and J dropped 7 bases, with 27 bases sitting between them. Germline V gene lookup returns CDR1 SQVTM and CDR2 ANQGSEA. The CDR3 covers 16 residues. The CDR3 bases are TGCAGCGTCCTATTACACAACGGCCACGGAGGTTATGAAGCTTTCTTT. It specifies CSVLLHNGHGGYEAFF. Complete variable domain (other parts from reference TRBV29-1 and TRBJ1-1): SAVISQKPSRDICQRGTSLTIQCQVDSQVTMMFWYRQQPGQSLTLIATANQGSEATYESGFVIDKFPISRPNLTFSTLTVSNMSPEDSSIYLCSVLLHNGHGGYEAFFGQGTRLTVV.

V usage is TRBV19 and J usage is TRBJ1-5; D might be TRBD1 (6 bases). The CDR3 has 15 residues. V was trimmed by 3 bases and J by 4 bases, leaving 13 bases between them. The germline gives CDR1 LNHDA, CDR2 SQIVND (reference sequence). CDR3 DNA sequence: TGTGCCAGTAGTATCTACAGGGCAGAGAATCAGCCCCAGCATTTT. Translation: CASSIYRAENQPQHF. The full variable domain, with the rest looked up from reference TRBV19 and TRBJ1-5, is DGGITQSPKYLFRKEGQNVTLSCEQNLNHDAMYWYRQDPGQGLRLIYYSQIVNDFQKGDIAEGYSVSREKKESFPLTVTSAQKNPTAFYLCASSIYRAENQPQHFGDGTRLSIL.

This rearrangement joins TRBV7-2 to TRBJ1-4; possible D gene TRBD1, 6 bases. Germline CDR1 SGHTA, CDR2 FQGNSA. V lost 5 bases to trimming and J lost 7 bases, with 14 bases between them. There are 14 residues in the CDR3. The DNA of the CDR3 is TGTGCCAGCAGCCCGAAAACAGGGAGTGAAAAACTGTTTTTT. Its protein product is CASSPKTGSEKLFF. Using reference TRBV7-2 and TRBJ1-4 for the parts outside the CDR3, the full variable domain is GAGVSQSPSNKVTEKGKDVELRCDPISGHTALYWYRQSLGQGLEFLIYFQGNSAPDKSGLPSDRFSAERTGGSVSTLTIQRTQQEDSAVYLCASSPKTGSEKLFFGSGTQLSVL.

The CDR3 protein is CASSFGRLRRGQGSYEQYF. The CDR3, as DNA: TGTGCCAGCAGCTTCGGTAGATTACGCCGGGGACAGGGTTCCTACGAGCAGTACTTC. The chain combines TRBV11-2 with TRBJ2-7, with 9 bases that match TRBD1. The ends lost 3 bases at V and 1 base at J; junction bases unmatched: 16. This CDR3 is built from 19 residues. Germline CDR1 is SGHAT and CDR2 is FQNNGV.

The V and J genes are TRBV19 and TRBJ1-5; no reliable D call. CDR1 and CDR2 from the germline V gene are LNHDA and SQIVND (reference sequence). This CDR3 contains 13 residues. Trimming took off 5 bases at V and 2 bases at J, with 7 bases between the two ends. The CDR3 protein is CASSSEGNQPQHF. CDR3 nucleotide sequence: TGTGCCAGTAGTTCGGAGGGCAATCAGCCCCAGCATTTT. Based on the CDR3 plus reference TRBV19 and TRBJ1-5, the full variable domain is DGGITQSPKYLFRKEGQNVTLSCEQNLNHDAMYWYRQDPGQGLRLIYYSQIVNDFQKGDIAEGYSVSREKKESFPLTVTSAQKNPTAFYLCASSSEGNQPQHFGDGTRLSIL.

The chain has TRBV5-4 and TRBJ1-1, with 7 bases fitting TRBD1. Germline CDR1 is SGHNT and CDR2 is YYREEE (reference sequence). This CDR3 is 15 amino acids long. V dropped 4 bases and J dropped 1; count of bases not matched to a gene: 7. The CDR3 protein is CASSKKTGRNTEAFF. In DNA, the CDR3 is TGTGCCAGCAGCAAGAAGACAGGGAGGAACACTGAAGCTTTCTTT.

This clone occurred a few times. The chain is built from TRBV11-2 and TRBJ1-6; D remains ambiguous. The CDR3 extends over 12 amino acids. Deletions cut 6 bases from V and 9 bases from J, with 9 bases between. From germline, CDR1 is SGHAT and CDR2 FQNNGV. For the CDR3, the DNA is TGTGCCAGCAGGGGCAGATCTTCACCCCTCCACTTT. Translation: CASRGRSSPLHF.

V is TRBV6-5 and J is TRBJ1-2; 8 bases line up with TRBD1. This CDR3 comprises 13 residues. Germline CDR1 reads MNHEY; CDR2 reads SVGAGI. Losses at the gene ends were 6 bases for V and 11 bases for J; bases not matched to a gene: 11. The CDR3 reads CASRPPGQGFYTF. The DNA for the CDR3 is TGTGCCAGCAGACCCCCCGGACAGGGCTTTTACACCTTC.

The chain uses TRBV25-1 and TRBJ1-2, with D unclear. Germline values: CDR1 MGHDK, CDR2 SYGVNS. V was shortened by 4 bases and J by 5 bases, with 14 bases between the two germline ends. The CDR3 contains 14 residues. The CDR3 is CASSGLPGFYGYTF. The CDR3 nucleotides are TGTGCCAGCAGTGGACTTCCGGGGTTTTATGGCTACACCTTC.

This chain joins TRBV7-9 and TRBJ2-7; weak D call: TRBD1 (6 bases). The ends were cut back, 1 base at V and 5 bases at J, with 15 bases in the middle. Germline assignment: CDR1 SEHNR and CDR2 FQNEAQ (reference sequence). The CDR3 spans 15 residues. In nucleotides, the CDR3 is TGTGCCAGCAGCTTAGGAGGTCAGGGGATAGACGAGCAGTACTTC. Protein: CASSLGGQGIDEQYF.

The chain couples TRBV7-9 to TRBJ2-2, with no clear D. Trimming shortened V by 5 bases and J by 4 bases, and 11 bases separated the two germline ends. The CDR3 has 14 amino acids. The V gene's germline CDR1 is SEHNR and CDR2 FQNEAQ (reference sequence). Written as DNA, the CDR3 is TGTGCCAGCAGCCCGGGTGTGGGCACCGGGGAGCTGTTTTTT. Amino acid sequence: CASSPGVGTGELFF. Drawing the rest from reference TRBV7-9 and TRBJ2-2, the complete variable domain is DTGVSQNPRHKITKRGQNVTFRCDPISEHNRLYWYRQTLGQGPEFLTYFQNEAQLEKSRLLSDRFSAERPKGSFSTLEIQRTEQGDSAMYLCASSPGVGTGELFFGEGSRLTVL.

The genes are TRBV6-5 and TRBJ1-2; D perhaps matches TRBD1 (6 bases). Trimming left V 5 bases short and J 5 bases short, with 15 bases between. Germline CDR1 and CDR2: MNHEY and SVGAGI. The CDR3 covers 14 residues. The CDR3 DNA reads TGTGCCAGCAGTGCGACGGACAGTGGATATGGCTACACCTTC. Translating it yields CASSATDSGYGYTF.

The J gene is TRBJ2-2, the V gene TRBV4-3; the D gene is possibly TRBD1 (6 bases). CDR3 length: 16 amino acids. Germline loops: CDR1 LGHNA, CDR2 YSLEER. Trimming removed 2 bases at V and 0 bases at J, with 10 bases between. CDR3 protein: CASSQLQGANTGELFF. The CDR3 DNA is TGCGCCAGCAGCCAATTACAGGGTGCGAACACCGGGGAGCTGTTTTTT.

The V gene is TRBV28, the J gene TRBJ2-5, with a weak D call TRBD1 (5 bases). The CDR3 contains 12 residues. Germline CDR1 and CDR2: MDHEN and SYDVKM. V lost 6 bases and J lost 5, with 10 bases in between. CDR3 in amino acids: CASRIAGETQYF. CDR3 nucleotide sequence: TGTGCCAGCAGAATCGCAGGGGAGACCCAGTACTTC.

The chain links TRBV28 to TRBJ1-5; D is undetermined. There are 14 residues in the CDR3. Germline loops: CDR1 MDHEN, CDR2 SYDVKM. The V gene lost 4 bases and the J gene lost 2 bases, with 9 bases spanning the gap. CDR3: CASSSTTGNQPQHF. The CDR3 DNA sequence: TGTGCCAGCAGTTCAACAACCGGCAATCAGCCCCAGCATTTT.

V usage is TRBV28 and J usage is TRBJ1-5, with D perhaps matching TRBD1 (5 bases). The germline gives CDR1 MDHEN, CDR2 SYDVKM. This CDR3 spans 15 amino acids. V lost 3 bases, J lost 2 bases, and 11 bases lay in between. CDR3 region: CASSLGLGRNQPQHF. The CDR3, as DNA: TGTGCCAGCAGTTTGGGGCTCGGGCGCAATCAGCCCCAGCATTTT.